This T cell receptor beta chain was observed in a study of cytomegalovirus exposure and HLA in healthy donors. With respect to this clone: Its antigen is not identified.

General study points: Cytomegalovirus status was reportedly diagnosed by the classifier with high sensitivity and specificity. A later look showed TCR association rates differing by HLA locus, highest for DRB1 and lowest for HLA-C.

Both 60 Vbeta primers and 13 Jbeta primers went into the PCR. The protocol was immunoSEQ multiplex PCR, while the TCRdb copy is restricted to in-frame clones and leaves out a portion. The table includes 63,000 or so clones, 79% detected once. CDR1 is MGHRA and CDR2 is YSYEKL in the germline V gene. The CDR3 is 15 residues long. V was trimmed by 0 bases and J by 4 bases, leaving 9 bases between them. The V and J genes are TRBV4-1 and TRBJ2-2, with a tentative D call TRBD2 (5 bases). The receptor was derived from a young woman in good health and CMV-seronegative. Sequences were obtained from PBMCs. DNA of the CDR3: TGCGCCAGCAGCCAAGATAATGGAGGCACCGGGGAGCTGTTTTTT. Residues: CASSQDNGGTGELFF.